Below, one T cell receptor beta chain is given with its context. Its antigen is unknown. Germline V CDR1 and CDR2: MNHNS, SASEGT. V was trimmed by 5 bases and J by 7 bases, leaving 21 bases between them. CDR3 length: 16 residues. These data are taken from a study of T cells in Graves' hyperthyroidism and ophthalmopathy. Patients aged 18 to 65 had newly diagnosed hyperthyroidism that had lasted under 2 months. The investigators amplified TCR beta CDR3 regions from RNA transcripts. First-round RT-PCR of the TCR CDR3 relied on the HTBI primer set. TCRdb re-derived calls from the multiplex PCR reads in MiXCR, one entry per CDR3 protein. The table has about 360,000 distinct CDR3 sequences, approximately 13% seen once. Study results and limitations: The model anticipated ophthalmopathy a median approximately six months pre-onset.

The chain employs TRBV6-1 and TRBJ1-5, with TRBD1 as a possible D gene (6 bases). This clonotype was obtained from a woman aged 18-29 years with Graves' hyperthyroidism. The specimen was blood. The DNA of the CDR3 is TGTGCCAGCAGTCGCTCCCCAGGTGGGGGCCGGCAGCCCCAGCATTTT. As protein: CASSRSPGGGRQPQHF.